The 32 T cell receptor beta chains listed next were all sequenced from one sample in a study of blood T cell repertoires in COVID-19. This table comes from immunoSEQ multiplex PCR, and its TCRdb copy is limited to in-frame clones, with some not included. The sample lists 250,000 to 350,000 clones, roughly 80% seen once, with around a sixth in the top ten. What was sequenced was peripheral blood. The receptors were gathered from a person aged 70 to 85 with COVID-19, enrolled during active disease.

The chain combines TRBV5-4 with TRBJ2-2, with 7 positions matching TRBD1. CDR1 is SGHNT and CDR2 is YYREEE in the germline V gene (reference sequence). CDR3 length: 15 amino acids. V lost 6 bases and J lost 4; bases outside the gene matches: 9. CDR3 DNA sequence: TGTGCCAGCACGTACCGACAGGGTCGCACCGGGGAGCTGTTTTTT. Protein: CASTYRQGRTGELFF.

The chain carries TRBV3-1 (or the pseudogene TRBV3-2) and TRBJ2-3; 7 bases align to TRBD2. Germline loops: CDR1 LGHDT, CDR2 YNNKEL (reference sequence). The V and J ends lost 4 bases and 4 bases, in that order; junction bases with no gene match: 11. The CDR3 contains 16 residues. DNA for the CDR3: TGTGCCAGCAGCCCTTCATGGGGACTAATCCCAGATACGCAGTATTTT. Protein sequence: CASSPSWGLIPDTQYF.

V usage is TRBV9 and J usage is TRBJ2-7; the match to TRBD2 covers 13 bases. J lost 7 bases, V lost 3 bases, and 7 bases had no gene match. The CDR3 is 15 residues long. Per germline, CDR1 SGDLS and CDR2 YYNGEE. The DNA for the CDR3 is TGTGCCAGCAGCGGTACTAGCGGGGGGGGTGGGGAGCAGTACTTC. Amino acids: CASSGTSGGGGEQYF.

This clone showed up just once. The DNA of the CDR3 is TGTGCCAGCAGCTTAGGACGGGGAAGCACAGATACGCAGTATTTT. Translation: CASSLGRGSTDTQYF. The chain uses TRBV7-3 and TRBJ2-3, with D possibly TRBD2 on 5 matching bases. The CDR3 is 15 residues long. Germline V gene data show CDR1 as SGHTA and CDR2 as FQGTGA. Trimming shortened V by 2 bases and J by 0 bases, and 9 bases separated the two germline ends.

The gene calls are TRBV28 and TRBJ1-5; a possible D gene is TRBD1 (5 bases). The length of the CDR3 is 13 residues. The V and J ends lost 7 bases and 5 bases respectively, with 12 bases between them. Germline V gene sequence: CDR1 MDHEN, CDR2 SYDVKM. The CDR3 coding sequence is TGTGCCAGCACAAGGGGATCGGATCAGCCCCAGCATTTT. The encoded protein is CASTRGSDQPQHF.

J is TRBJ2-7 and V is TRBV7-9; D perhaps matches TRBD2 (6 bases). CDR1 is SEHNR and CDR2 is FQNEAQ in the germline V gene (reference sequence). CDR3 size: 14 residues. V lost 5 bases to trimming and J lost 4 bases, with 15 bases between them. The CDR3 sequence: CASSLDYSSYEQYF. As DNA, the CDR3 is TGTGCCAGCAGCCTGGACTATTCGTCTTACGAGCAGTACTTC.

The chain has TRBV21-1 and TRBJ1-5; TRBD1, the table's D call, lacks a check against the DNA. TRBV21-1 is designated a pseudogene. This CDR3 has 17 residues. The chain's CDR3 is CASSEEDRALCNQPQHF. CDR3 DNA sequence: TGTGCCAGCAGCGAAGAAGACAGGGCGTTATGCAATCAGCCCCAGCATTTT.

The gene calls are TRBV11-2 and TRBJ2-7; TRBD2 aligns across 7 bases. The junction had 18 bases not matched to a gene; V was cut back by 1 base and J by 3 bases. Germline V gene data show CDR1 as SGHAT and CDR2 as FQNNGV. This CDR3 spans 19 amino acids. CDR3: CASSLVGGGVSPSLYEQYF. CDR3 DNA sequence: TGTGCCAGCAGCTTAGTGGGTGGGGGGGTTAGCCCGTCTCTCTACGAGCAGTACTTC. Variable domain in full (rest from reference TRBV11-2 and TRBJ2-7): EAGVAQSPRYKIIEKRQSVAFWCNPISGHATLYWYQQILGQGPKLLIQFQNNGVVDDSQLPKDRFSAERLKGVDSTLKIQPAKLEDSAVYLCASSLVGGGVSPSLYEQYFGPGTRLTVT.

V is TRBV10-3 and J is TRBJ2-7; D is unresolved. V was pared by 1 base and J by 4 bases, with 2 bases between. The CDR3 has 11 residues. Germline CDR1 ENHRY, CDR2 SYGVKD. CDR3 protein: CAISELYEQYF. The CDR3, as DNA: TGTGCCATCAGTGAGTTATACGAGCAGTACTTC.

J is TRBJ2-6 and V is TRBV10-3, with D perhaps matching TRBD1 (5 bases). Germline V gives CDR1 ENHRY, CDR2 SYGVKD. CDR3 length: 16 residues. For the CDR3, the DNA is TGTGCGACTCGACAGTCAACCCTCTCTGGGGCCAACGTCCTGACTTTC. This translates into CATRQSTLSGANVLTF.

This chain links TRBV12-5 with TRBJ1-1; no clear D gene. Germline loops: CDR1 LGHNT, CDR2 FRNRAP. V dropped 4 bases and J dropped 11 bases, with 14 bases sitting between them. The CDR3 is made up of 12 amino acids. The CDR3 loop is CASGYSDYLAFF. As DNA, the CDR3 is TGTGCTAGTGGTTATTCGGACTATCTGGCTTTCTTT.

In DNA form, the CDR3 reads TGCGCCAGCAGCGTAGCGGGAAGCACAGATACGCAGTATTTT. As protein: CASSVAGSTDTQYF. The rearrangement uses TRBV5-1 and TRBJ2-3, with TRBD2 identical over 8 bases. The V segment lost 4 bases and the J segment 0 bases; nucleotides outside the gene matches: 1. Germline CDR1 reads SGHRS; CDR2 reads YFSETQ. The CDR3 is 14 amino acids.

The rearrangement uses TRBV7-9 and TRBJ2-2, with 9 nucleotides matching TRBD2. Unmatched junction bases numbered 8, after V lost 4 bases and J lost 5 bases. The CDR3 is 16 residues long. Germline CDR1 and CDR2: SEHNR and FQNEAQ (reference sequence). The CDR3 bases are TGTGCCAGCAGCTCAGAAGCGGGAGGAGGAACCGGGGAGCTGTTTTTT. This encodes CASSSEAGGGTGELFF.

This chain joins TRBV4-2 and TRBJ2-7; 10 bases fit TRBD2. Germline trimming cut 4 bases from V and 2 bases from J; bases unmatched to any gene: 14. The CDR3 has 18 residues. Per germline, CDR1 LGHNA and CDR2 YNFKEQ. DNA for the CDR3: TGTGCCAGCAGCCTGGGGACTAGCGCCGAATTACTCCCCTACGAGCAGTACTTC. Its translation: CASSLGTSAELLPYEQYF.

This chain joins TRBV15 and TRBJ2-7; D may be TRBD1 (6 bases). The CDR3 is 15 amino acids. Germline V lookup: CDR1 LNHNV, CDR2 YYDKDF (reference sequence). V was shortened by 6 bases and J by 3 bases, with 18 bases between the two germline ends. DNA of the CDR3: TGTGCCACCAGGGGATTAGGGGGTGTCGGCTACGAGCAGTACTTC. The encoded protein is CATRGLGGVGYEQYF.

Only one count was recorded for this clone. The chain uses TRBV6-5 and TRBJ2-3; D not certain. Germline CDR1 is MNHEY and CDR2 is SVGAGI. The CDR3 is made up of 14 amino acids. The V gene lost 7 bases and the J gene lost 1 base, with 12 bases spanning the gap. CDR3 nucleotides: TGTGCCAGCACCCGTCGGAGCCGCACAGATACGCAGTATTTT. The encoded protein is CASTRRSRTDTQYF.

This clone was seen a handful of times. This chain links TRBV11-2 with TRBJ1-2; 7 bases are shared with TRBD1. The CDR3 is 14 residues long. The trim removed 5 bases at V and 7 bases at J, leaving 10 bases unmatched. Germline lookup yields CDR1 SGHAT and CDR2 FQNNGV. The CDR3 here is CASSPNPQGGGYTF. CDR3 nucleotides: TGTGCCAGCAGCCCAAACCCTCAGGGGGGTGGCTACACCTTC.

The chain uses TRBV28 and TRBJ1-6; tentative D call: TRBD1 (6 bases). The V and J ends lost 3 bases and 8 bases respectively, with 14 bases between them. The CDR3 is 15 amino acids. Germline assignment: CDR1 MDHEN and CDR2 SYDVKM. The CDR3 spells CASSLVGARHSPLHF. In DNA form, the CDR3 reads TGTGCCAGCAGTTTGGTGGGGGCCAGGCATTCACCCCTCCACTTT. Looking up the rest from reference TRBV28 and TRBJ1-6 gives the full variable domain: DVKVTQSSRYLVKRTGEKVFLECVQDMDHENMFWYRQDPGLGLRLIYFSYDVKMKEKGDIPEGYSVSREKKERFSLILESASTNQTSMYLCASSLVGARHSPLHFGNGTRLTVT.

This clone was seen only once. Here the CDR3 DNA reads TGTGCCACCAGCAGAGTTGGGGGGACCGGGGAGACCCAGTACTTC. As protein: CATSRVGGTGETQYF. The chain employs TRBV15 and TRBJ2-5; weak D call: TRBD2 (6 bases). The CDR3 contains 15 residues. V gave up 1 base and J gave up 5 bases, with 14 bases separating them. Germline V CDR1 and CDR2: LNHNV, YYDKDF (reference sequence).

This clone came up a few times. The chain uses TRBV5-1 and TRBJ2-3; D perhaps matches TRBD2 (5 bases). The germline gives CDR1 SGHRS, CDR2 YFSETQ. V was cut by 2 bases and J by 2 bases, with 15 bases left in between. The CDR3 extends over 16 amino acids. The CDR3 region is CASSFPVSRATDTQYF. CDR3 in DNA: TGCGCCAGCAGCTTCCCGGTTTCGAGGGCCACAGATACGCAGTATTTT.

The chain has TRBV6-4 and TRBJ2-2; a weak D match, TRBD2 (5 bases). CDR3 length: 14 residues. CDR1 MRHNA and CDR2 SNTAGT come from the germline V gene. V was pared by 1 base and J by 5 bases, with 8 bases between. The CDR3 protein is CASSDFSGTGELFF. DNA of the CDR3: TGTGCCAGCAGTGACTTTTCGGGGACCGGGGAGCTGTTTTTT.

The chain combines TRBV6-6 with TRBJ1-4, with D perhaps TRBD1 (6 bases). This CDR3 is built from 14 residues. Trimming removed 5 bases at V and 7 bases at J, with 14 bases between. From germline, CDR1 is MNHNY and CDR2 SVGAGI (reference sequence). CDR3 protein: CASSRGHASEKLFF. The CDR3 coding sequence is TGTGCCAGCAGTCGGGGACACGCATCTGAAAAACTGTTTTTT.

The CDR3 DNA sequence: TGTGCCAGCGTGGGTCAGGGGCTTTATACCTACGAGCAGTACTTC. Its protein product is CASVGQGLYTYEQYF. This rearrangement joins TRBV6-5 to TRBJ2-7; D is perhaps TRBD1 (6 bases). Germline assignment: CDR1 MNHEY and CDR2 SVGAGI. V lost 8 bases and J 2 bases, leaving 19 bases between the germline ends. The CDR3 has 15 amino acids.

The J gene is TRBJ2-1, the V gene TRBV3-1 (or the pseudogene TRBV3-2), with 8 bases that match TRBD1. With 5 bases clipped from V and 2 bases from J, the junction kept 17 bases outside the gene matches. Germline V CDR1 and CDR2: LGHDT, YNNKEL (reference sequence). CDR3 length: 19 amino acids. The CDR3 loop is CASSYRTGRIGRTYNEQFF. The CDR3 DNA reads TGTGCCAGCAGCTACAGGACAGGGCGTATTGGTCGTACCTACAATGAGCAGTTCTTC.

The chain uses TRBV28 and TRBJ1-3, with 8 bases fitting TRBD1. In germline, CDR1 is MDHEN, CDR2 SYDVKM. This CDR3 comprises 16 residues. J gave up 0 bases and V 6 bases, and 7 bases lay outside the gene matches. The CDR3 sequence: CASSHGTGYSGNTIYF. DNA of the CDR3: TGTGCCAGCAGCCACGGGACAGGCTACTCTGGAAACACCATATATTTT.

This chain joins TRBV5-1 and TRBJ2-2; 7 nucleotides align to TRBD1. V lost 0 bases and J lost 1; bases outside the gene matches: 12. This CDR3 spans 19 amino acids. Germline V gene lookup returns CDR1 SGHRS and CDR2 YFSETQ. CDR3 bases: TGCGCCAGCAGCTTGGTGTTGAAATTGGGGACAGTGAACACCGGGGAGCTGTTTTTT. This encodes CASSLVLKLGTVNTGELFF.

The CDR3 coding sequence is TGTGCCGCCAGGACTAGCGGGGGCCTGAGCTCCTACAATGAGCAGTTCTTC. Protein: CAARTSGGLSSYNEQFF. The gene calls are TRBV10-3 and TRBJ2-1; 13 nucleotides line up with TRBD2. This CDR3 is built from 17 residues. Germline V gene sequence: CDR1 ENHRY, CDR2 SYGVKD. The trim removed 11 bases at V and 0 bases at J, leaving 10 bases unmatched.

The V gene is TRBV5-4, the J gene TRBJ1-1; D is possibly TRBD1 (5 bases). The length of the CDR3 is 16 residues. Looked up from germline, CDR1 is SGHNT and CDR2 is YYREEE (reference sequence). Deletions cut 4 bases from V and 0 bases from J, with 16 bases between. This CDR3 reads CASSPGGVQLNTEAFF. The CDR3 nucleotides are TGTGCCAGCAGCCCGGGGGGTGTACAGCTGAACACTGAAGCTTTCTTT.

Here the CDR3 reads CASSNGDYGYTF. The CDR3, as DNA: TGTGCCAGTAGTAACGGGGATTATGGCTACACCTTC. The J gene is TRBJ1-2, the V gene TRBV19; the D is unclear. This CDR3 is 12 amino acids long. The germline V and J ends were trimmed by 4 bases and 5 bases, with 8 bases remaining between them. CDR1 is LNHDA, CDR2 SQIVND, per germline (reference sequence).

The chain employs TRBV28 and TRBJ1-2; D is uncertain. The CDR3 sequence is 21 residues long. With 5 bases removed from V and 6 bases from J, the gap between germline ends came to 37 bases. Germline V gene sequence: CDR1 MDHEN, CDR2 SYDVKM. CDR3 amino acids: CASSPLITTSGSPGGGDGYTF. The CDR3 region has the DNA TGTGCCAGCAGTCCTCTTATAACTACGTCCGGGAGCCCGGGCGGTGGTGATGGCTACACCTTC.

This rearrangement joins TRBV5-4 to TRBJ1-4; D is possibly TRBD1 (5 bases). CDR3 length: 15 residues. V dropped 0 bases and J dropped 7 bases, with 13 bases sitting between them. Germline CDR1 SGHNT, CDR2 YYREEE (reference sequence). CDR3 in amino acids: CASSLEQGGSEKLFF. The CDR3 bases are TGTGCCAGCAGCTTGGAGCAGGGCGGGAGTGAAAAACTGTTTTTT.

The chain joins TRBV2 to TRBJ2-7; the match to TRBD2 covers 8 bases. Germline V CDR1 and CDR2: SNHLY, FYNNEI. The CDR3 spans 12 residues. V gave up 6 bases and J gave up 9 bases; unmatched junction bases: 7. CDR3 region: CASSPSGWGQYF. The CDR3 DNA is TGTGCCAGCAGCCCTAGCGGGTGGGGGCAGTACTTC.